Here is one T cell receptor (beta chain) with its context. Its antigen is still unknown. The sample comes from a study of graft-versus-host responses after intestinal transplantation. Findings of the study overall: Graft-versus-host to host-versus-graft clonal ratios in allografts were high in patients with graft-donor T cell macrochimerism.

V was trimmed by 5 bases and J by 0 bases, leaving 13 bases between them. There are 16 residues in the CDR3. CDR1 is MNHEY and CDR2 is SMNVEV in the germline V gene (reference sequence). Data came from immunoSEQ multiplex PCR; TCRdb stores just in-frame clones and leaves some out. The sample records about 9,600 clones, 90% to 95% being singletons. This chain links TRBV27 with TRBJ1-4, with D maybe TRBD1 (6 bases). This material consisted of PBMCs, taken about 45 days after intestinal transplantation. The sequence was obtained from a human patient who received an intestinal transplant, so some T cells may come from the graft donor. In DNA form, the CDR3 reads TGTGCCAGCAGTCCAACTGGGACACCAACTAATGAAAAACTGTTTTTT. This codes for CASSPTGTPTNEKLFF.